This TCR beta chain was sequenced for a study of OX40 agonist ivuxolimab in advanced cancers. Study context: Cohort: roughly 79% men, mean age 60, aged roughly 23 to 79.

Repertoires were generated with immunoSEQ multiplex PCR, while TCRdb's copy carries only in-frame clones and drops some. The sample has some 77,000 clones; 80% to 95% are singletons. The CDR3 consists of 16 residues. Germline assignment: CDR1 SNHLY and CDR2 FYNNEI. The V and J ends lost 8 bases and 2 bases respectively, with 16 bases between them. This sequence was found in an adult with an advanced solid tumor such as melanoma, head and neck, liver or kidney cancer. The sequencing here drew on CD4+ or CD8+ T cells sorted from blood, taken in a trial of the OX40 agonist ivuxolimab. The rearrangement links TRBV2 to TRBJ2-6; a weak D match, TRBD2 (6 bases). In DNA form, the CDR3 reads TGTGCCAGCTCAGCAATTCGCGGGACTGGGGCCAACGTCCTGACTTTC. It yields the protein CASSAIRGTGANVLTF.